This T cell receptor beta chain was recovered during a study of blood T cells in healthy people across ages. For the second PCR, which ran for roughly 6 to 11 cycles, a sample-barcoded 5' primer and a J-beta primer mix were used. A single record per CDR3 protein comes from TCRdb applying MiXCR to the 5' RACE reads. The table records 1.2 million to 1.5 million distinct CDR3 sequences, approximately 59% of them present only once. This CDR3 is 12 amino acids long. Germline V gene data show CDR1 as SQVTM and CDR2 as ANQGSEA. V lost 7 bases, J lost 3 bases, and 6 bases stayed unmatched. The sample holds a few counts of this clonotype.

Sequenced: blood. This TCR was sampled from a man in his late teens or twenties in good health. This sequence joins TRBV29-1 and TRBJ2-7; 7 nucleotides agree with TRBD1. The CDR3 region is CSAGQRLYEQYF. The CDR3 nucleotides are TGCAGCGCGGGACAGAGACTCTACGAGCAGTACTTC.